These 3 T cell receptor beta chains originate from one sample sequenced in a study of T cell therapy after organ transplantation. Generated by immunoSEQ multiplex PCR, the TCRdb table keeps only in-frame clones and is missing some. The sample carries about 20,000 clones, around 83% recorded once. Stated time point: 20-29 weeks after completion of therapy. These receptors have no known antigen. The specimen was CD8+ T cells from blood, collected after autologous CMV-specific T cell therapy. These receptors were collected from a human patient who had received a solid organ transplant and had CMV disease. Some T cells may be supplied by the graft donor.

The CDR3 DNA sequence: TGTGCCAGCAGGGATGTCGGGGAGCAGTTCTTC. Its protein product is CASRDVGEQFF. This chain uses TRBV27 with TRBJ2-1; D ambiguous. With 6 bases removed from V and 10 bases from J, the gap between germline ends came to 10 bases. Germline assignment: CDR1 MNHEY and CDR2 SMNVEV (reference sequence). The CDR3 sequence is 11 residues long.

This clone was seen a few times. J is TRBJ2-7 and V is TRBV19; D ambiguous. V lost 2 bases to trimming and J lost 0 bases, with 5 bases between them. Germline values: CDR1 LNHDA, CDR2 SQIVND (reference sequence). This CDR3 comprises 13 residues. The CDR3 sequence is CASSILPSYEQYF. DNA for the CDR3: TGTGCCAGTAGTATACTCCCCTCCTACGAGCAGTACTTC.

This clone was found a few times. At the DNA level, this CDR3 is encoded by other sequences in the same sample as well. The V gene is TRBV4-2, the J gene TRBJ2-7; TRBD2 is a possible D gene (5 bases). V dropped 1 base and J dropped 7 bases, with 14 bases sitting between them. The CDR3 runs to 14 residues. Germline V gene data show CDR1 as LGHNA and CDR2 as YNFKEQ. The CDR3, as DNA: TGTGCCAGCAGCCAAGGGCTGGGAGCCCGGGAGCAGTACTTC. Encoded protein: CASSQGLGAREQYF.